This TCR beta chain was obtained from a study of human T cells and chemical hapten exposure. Findings of the study overall: No shift was seen in TCRs above 1 in 1000 frequency with DPC sensitization.

It was unfractionated whole blood from which total RNA was extracted. CDR1 and CDR2 (germline): MGHRA, YSYEKL. CDR3 length equals 14 residues. V was trimmed by 0 bases and J by 4 bases, leaving 10 bases between them. A remark on this clonotype: The antigen remains undetermined.

Individual cDNA molecules had unique molecular identifiers attached to them by the library. TCRdb reprocessed the reads via MiXCR and lists one record per CDR3 protein. The table includes under 4,000 distinct CDR3 sequences, approximately 45% detected once. The sequenced material came from whole blood. The gene calls are TRBV4-1 and TRBJ2-7; perhaps TRBD1 as D (5 bases). The receptor was isolated from a human donor who had alopecia or was a healthy volunteer (not recorded which). Some clones in this sample may be carry-over from other donors' samples. This table probably holds off-target reads from a library built for another chain. CDR3 region: CASSQDQGRYEQYF. The CDR3 region has the DNA TGCGCCAGCAGCCAAGACCAGGGAAGGTACGAGCAGTACTTC.